This T cell receptor (beta chain) derives from a study of blood T cell repertoires in COVID-19. Study-wide background: Samples taken during acute and convalescent COVID-19 were collected in the United States, Italy and Spain. The cDNA or gDNA used as material had been derived from T cells, B-cell-depleted T cells, or PBMCs.

Original data processing: How many nucleated cells were present was estimated from reference gene primer amplification. Assay: immunoSEQ multiplex PCR; the TCRdb copy retains only in-frame clones and omits some. That table gives V, J and clone size, and the DNA gave D and trimming. The table has 120,000 to 150,000 clones, roughly 90% seen once; the top ten hold about 2.3%. The junction had 8 bases not matched to a gene; V was cut back by 3 bases and J by 6 bases. The CDR3 length is 14 residues. Germline CDR1 reads PRHDT; CDR2 reads FYEKMQ (reference sequence). This clone has only a few counts. The chain links TRBV13 to TRBJ2-7, with 7 bases matching TRBD2. Sequencing used peripheral blood. The clonotype originates from a human donor in a cohort sampled during active COVID-19. The CDR3 region has the DNA TGTGCCAGCAGCTTCAGGACTAGTGAAGGCGAGCAGTACTTC. Residues: CASSFRTSEGEQYF.